This T cell receptor (beta chain) was captured by sequencing in a study of cytomegalovirus exposure and HLA in healthy donors. The study ran its PCR with 60 Vbeta and 13 Jbeta primers. The method was immunoSEQ multiplex PCR; TCRdb's version includes in-frame clones alone and lacks a portion of them. The sample has under 150,000 clones, around 83% seen once. Study-wide results and caveats: What was likely a sequencing artifact was a cluster of highly shared sequence variants.

Turning to this clone: The antigen is not known.

This CDR3 has 15 amino acids. Germline V gene lookup returns CDR1 SEHNR and CDR2 FQNEAQ (reference sequence). Germline trimming cut 5 bases from V and 3 bases from J; bases unmatched to any gene: 9. The chain employs TRBV7-9 and TRBJ2-5; 7 positions match TRBD1. The sequencing sample was made of PBMCs. This receptor was obtained from a man in his forties in good health and CMV-seropositive. The CDR3 DNA is TGTGCCAGCAGCCAGACCGGGACAGCCGAAGAGACCCAGTACTTC. Translation: CASSQTGTAEETQYF.